This TCR beta chain appears in the sequencing data of a study of blood T cell repertoires in COVID-19. Overall study context: COVID-19 samples, acute and convalescent, were from the United States, Italy and Spain. T cells, B-cell-depleted T cells, or PBMCs provided the cDNA or gDNA that served as material.

CDR1 is SGHTA, CDR2 FQGNSA, per germline. The CDR3 sequence is 13 residues long. Between the trimmed V and J ends, which lost 6 bases and 7 bases, there was a span of 10 bases. In the original processing: Amplification of reference gene primers provided the estimated nucleated cell counts. This table comes from immunoSEQ multiplex PCR, and its TCRdb copy is limited to in-frame clones, with some not included. From that table come the V and J calls and clone size; the DNA was used to work out D and trimming. The data contain approximately 130,000 clones, about 77% of them singletons. The receptor comes from a man older than 75 with acute or convalescent COVID-19. Sequenced material: peripheral blood. J is TRBJ1-6 and V is TRBV7-2; D remains unclear. DNA of the CDR3: TGTGCCAGCAGGAGTCGGTCCAATTCACCCCTCCACTTT. As protein: CASRSRSNSPLHF.